This TCR beta chain is from a study of PD-1 blockade in classical Hodgkin lymphoma. Study-wide results and limits: Whereas CD4+ TCR diversity had risen significantly by C4D1, CD8+ TCR diversity had not. Whoever responded completely had baseline diversity much like that seen in newly diagnosed patients. Relative to healthy donors, newly diagnosed patients reportedly had lower baseline TCR diversity, which was reported as lower still in relapsed/refractory patients.

The CDR3 totals 18 residues. With 6 bases removed from V and 6 bases from J, the gap between germline ends came to 29 bases. The germline V gene encodes CDR1 LNHNV and CDR2 YYDKDF (reference sequence). Time point denoted: cycle 4 day 1 (C4D1), after 5 to 7 weeks of nivolumab. Each patient relapsed following autologous stem cell transplantation, and prior brentuximab vedotin exposure differed. As concerns this clone: The antigen remains unidentified.

Data came from immunoSEQ multiplex PCR; TCRdb stores just in-frame clones and leaves some out. The sample records 45,000 or so clones, roughly 78% being singletons. The chain combines TRBV15 with TRBJ1-1, with a tentative D call TRBD1 (6 bases). Sequencing used peripheral blood mononuclear cells (PBMCs), obtained before the fourth cycle of nivolumab. The source is a human donor with classical Hodgkin lymphoma. In nucleotides, the CDR3 is TGTGCCACCAGACGGGGCATGGGTTTGCAGGGGAGTATGGCTGAAGCTTTCTTT. This translates into CATRRGMGLQGSMAEAFF.